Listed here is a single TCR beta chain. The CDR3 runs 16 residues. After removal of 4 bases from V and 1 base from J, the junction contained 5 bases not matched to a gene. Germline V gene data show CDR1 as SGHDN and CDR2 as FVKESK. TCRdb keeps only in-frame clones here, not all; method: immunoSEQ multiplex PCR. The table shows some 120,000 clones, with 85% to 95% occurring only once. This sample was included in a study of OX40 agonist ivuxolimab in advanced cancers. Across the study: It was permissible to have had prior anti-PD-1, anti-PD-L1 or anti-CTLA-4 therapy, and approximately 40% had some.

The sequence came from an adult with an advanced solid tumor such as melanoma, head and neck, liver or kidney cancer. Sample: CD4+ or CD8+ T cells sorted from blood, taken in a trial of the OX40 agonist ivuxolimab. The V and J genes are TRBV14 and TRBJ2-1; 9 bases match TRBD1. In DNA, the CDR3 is TGTGCCAGCAGCCTATCCGGGACAGGGTCCTACAATGAGCAGTTCTTC. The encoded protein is CASSLSGTGSYNEQFF.